This T cell receptor (beta chain) appears in the sequencing data of a study of immune evolution from preneoplasia to lung adenocarcinoma. General observations from the study: Later-stage lesions appeared to have more T cells, more diversity, less clonality.

Premalignant or tumor cells were enriched by macro-dissection after pathologic assessment. About this clone: The antigen is unknown.

The CDR3 is made up of 17 amino acids. The V gene's germline CDR1 is SGHTA and CDR2 FQGNSA. Trimming left V 2 bases short and J 6 bases short, with 20 bases between. Assay: immunoSEQ multiplex PCR; the TCRdb copy retains only in-frame clones and omits some. The sample contains more than 3,500 clones, roughly four fifths of which appear only once. Sequencing used FFPE minimally invasive lung adenocarcinoma tissue. The clonotype was recovered from a person aged 60-80 years with lung adenocarcinoma. This rearrangement joins TRBV7-2 to TRBJ2-1, with D perhaps matching TRBD2 (6 bases). CDR3 in DNA: TGTGCCAGCAGCTTACTTGGCCCCACCGGGGGACCCAATGAGCAGTTCTTC. It translates to CASSLLGPTGGPNEQFF. Full variable domain (rest looked up from reference TRBV7-2 and TRBJ2-1): GAGVSQSPSNKVTEKGKDVELRCDPISGHTALYWYRQSLGQGLEFLIYFQGNSAPDKSGLPSDRFSAERTGGSVSTLTIQRTQQEDSAVYLCASSLLGPTGGPNEQFFGPGTRLTVL.